One and the same sample provided the 14 T cell receptor beta chains below, sequenced in a study of blood T cell repertoires in COVID-19. The data were produced by immunoSEQ multiplex PCR, yet TCRdb's version contains in-frame clones alone and is incomplete. The data hold over 250,000 clones, with over 75% observed a single time. Sequencing was performed on peripheral blood. The receptor source for this set is a woman in her sixties or seventies with acute or convalescent COVID-19.

The rearrangement uses TRBV5-3 and TRBJ1-1; D gene uncertain. TRBV5-3 is noted as an ORF with a role that remains uncertain. This CDR3 comprises 12 residues. V gave up 0 bases and J gave up 6 bases, with 6 bases separating them. For the CDR3, the DNA is TGTGCCAGAAGCTTGGCATGCGCTGAAGCTTTCTTT. This gives the protein CARSLACAEAFF.

The chain joins TRBV28 to TRBJ1-3; D might be TRBD1 (5 bases). The length of the CDR3 is 15 residues. The germline gives CDR1 MDHEN, CDR2 SYDVKM. V was clipped by 4 bases and J by 2 bases, with 12 bases between them. The DNA for the CDR3 is TGTGCCAGCAGTTCCCGGGGGACCCCTGGAAACACCATATATTTT. Its translation is CASSSRGTPGNTIYF.

The chain employs TRBV6-6 and TRBJ1-6; 7 bases line up with TRBD1. The CDR3 spans 16 residues. CDR1 MNHNY and CDR2 SVGAGI come from the germline V gene (reference sequence). V lost 5 bases to trimming and J lost 0 bases; unmatched junction nucleotides: 4. The CDR3: CASSRQGPSYNSPLHF. CDR3 nucleotides: TGTGCCAGCAGTCGACAGGGCCCCTCCTATAATTCACCCCTCCACTTT.

This clone has a single count. This chain joins TRBV3-1 (or the pseudogene TRBV3-2) and TRBJ1-1; possibly TRBD1 for D (6 bases). Germline lookup yields CDR1 LGHDT and CDR2 YNNKEL (reference sequence). V was cut by 4 bases and J by 4 bases, with 19 bases left in between. The CDR3 extends over 16 amino acids. For the CDR3, the DNA is TGTGCCAGCAGCCCCCGGGGCAGGGGCGGGGGCACTGAAGCTTTCTTT. Translating it yields CASSPRGRGGGTEAFF.

The DNA for the CDR3 is TGTGCCAGCCGGAGGGATCAGCCCCAGCATTTT. Protein product: CASRRDQPQHF. The chain employs TRBV6-5 and TRBJ1-5; D unclear. This CDR3 is built from 11 residues. CDR1 and CDR2 (germline): MNHEY, SVGAGI. Trimming took 8 bases from V and 5 from J, leaving 7 bases between them.

The gene calls are TRBV2 and TRBJ1-3, with D possibly matching TRBD1 (6 bases). CDR1 and CDR2 from the germline V gene are SNHLY and FYNNEI. Trimming cost V 3 bases and J 5 bases, with 8 bases left between them. CDR3 size: 13 residues. CDR3 residues: CASSEDRRNTIYF. In DNA form, the CDR3 reads TGTGCCAGCAGTGAGGACAGAAGAAACACCATATATTTT. Drawing the rest from reference TRBV2 and TRBJ1-3, the complete variable domain is EPEVTQTPSHQVTQMGQEVILRCVPISNHLYFYWYRQILGQKVEFLVSFYNNEISEKSEIFDDQFSVERPDGSNFTLKIRSTKLEDSAMYFCASSEDRRNTIYFGEGSWLTVV.

This clone was counted a few times. Written as DNA, the CDR3 is TGTGCCAGCAGCGCCGCGGGGCCCTACAATGAGCAGTTCTTC. Its translation: CASSAAGPYNEQFF. The rearrangement uses TRBV3-1 (or the pseudogene TRBV3-2) and TRBJ2-1, with D perhaps TRBD2 (6 bases). The CDR3 has 14 amino acids. Germline CDR1 and CDR2: LGHDT and YNNKEL (reference sequence). Deletions cut 5 bases from V and 2 bases from J, with 10 bases between.

The rearrangement joins TRBV3-1 (or the pseudogene TRBV3-2) to TRBJ2-3; 8 positions agree with TRBD2. The V segment lost 7 bases and the J segment 6 bases; nucleotides outside the gene matches: 9. CDR1 and CDR2 (germline): LGHDT, YNNKEL (reference sequence). CDR3 size: 14 residues. DNA for the CDR3: TGTGCCAGCAAGGGCGGGGGGCAACCTGATACGCAGTATTTT. Its protein is CASKGGGQPDTQYF.

This rearrangement joins TRBV28 to TRBJ1-4; D gene uncertain. The CDR3 contains 15 residues. With 8 bases removed from V and 3 bases from J, the gap between germline ends came to 16 bases. Germline lookup yields CDR1 MDHEN and CDR2 SYDVKM. CDR3 nucleotides: TGTGCCAGCGGGTCCCTAGGGAGCGCTAATGAAAAACTGTTTTTT. It yields the protein CASGSLGSANEKLFF.

The V call is TRBV11-2, the J call TRBJ1-1, with a possible D match to TRBD1 (5 bases). The V end was cut by 1 base, the J end by 7 bases, with 13 bases between. Germline V CDR1 and CDR2: SGHAT, FQNNGV. CDR3 length equals 14 residues. The CDR3 DNA reads as TGTGCCAGCAGCTTAGCGGGGGGGTCTGGTGAAGCTTTCTTT. It specifies CASSLAGGSGEAFF.

The genes are TRBV5-5 and TRBJ2-7, with TRBD1 matching over 10 bases. This CDR3 comprises 14 residues. V lost 3 bases, J lost 7 bases, and 7 bases stayed unmatched. CDR1 and CDR2 from the germline V gene are SGHKS and YYEKEE (reference sequence). This CDR3 is CASSYRDRGLEQYF. In DNA, the CDR3 is TGTGCCAGCAGCTACCGGGACAGGGGTCTAGAGCAGTACTTC.

The genes are TRBV3-1 (or the pseudogene TRBV3-2) and TRBJ1-4; D is unclear. This CDR3 contains 15 residues. Germline V gene sequence: CDR1 LGHDT, CDR2 YNNKEL (reference sequence). Trimming removed 3 bases at V and 0 bases at J, with 8 bases between. The CDR3 coding sequence is TGTGCCAGCAGCCACCAGAGGCCAACTAATGAAAAACTGTTTTTT. This gives the protein CASSHQRPTNEKLFF.

A few counts support this clone. Other DNA sequences of this sample code for an identical CDR3. The DNA for the CDR3 is TGTGCCAGCAGTGTTTCGGGAAACACCATATATTTT. Protein sequence: CASSVSGNTIYF. This chain connects TRBV2 to TRBJ1-3; D is ambiguous. Trimming stripped 4 bases from V and 4 bases from J, with 5 bases between. The V gene's germline CDR1 is SNHLY and CDR2 FYNNEI. The CDR3 spans 12 residues.

This chain joins TRBV5-5 and TRBJ1-2; perhaps TRBD1 as D (5 bases). Per the germline V gene, CDR1 is SGHKS and CDR2 is YYEKEE (reference sequence). The CDR3 consists of 14 residues. The V end lost 1 base, the J end lost 3 bases, and 10 bases lay between the germline ends. The CDR3 here is CASSLFSGDYGYTF. CDR3 nucleotide sequence: TGTGCCAGCAGCTTGTTCTCGGGGGACTATGGCTACACCTTC.